The 18 T cell receptor beta chains in this list originate from one sample, sequenced in a study of naive and memory T cell subsets. Whole blood, 2.5 ml, came from adult healthy volunteers. For blood and skin samples, reverse transcription used TCR alpha and beta constant primers. MiXCR, run by TCRdb on the 5' RACE reads, gives a single entry per CDR3 protein. The sample has approximately 210 distinct CDR3 sequences, around 97% seen once. All receptors come from a male donor in good health.

With respect to this clonotype: Little can be read into the size of this beta chain, an off-target read in a library designed for alpha chains. The gene calls are TRBV14 and TRBJ1-2; D remains unclear. The CDR3 is 14 residues long. V lost 3 bases, J lost 4 bases, and 12 bases lay in between. Germline assignment: CDR1 SGHDN and CDR2 FVKESK. In DNA form, the CDR3 reads TGTGCCAGCAGCCATGGTAACAGCTTCTATGGCTACACCTTC. The encoded protein is CASSHGNSFYGYTF.

Points on this clonotype: The size of this beta chain means little, since it is a stray read in a library made for alpha chains. The J gene is TRBJ2-3, the V gene TRBV29-1; 7 bases are a match to TRBD2. CDR1 and CDR2 from the germline V gene are SQVTM and ANQGSEA. J gave up 4 bases and V 4 bases, and 5 bases lay outside the gene matches. The CDR3 extends over 13 amino acids. The CDR3: CSVALLAPDTQYF. The CDR3 DNA follows: TGCAGCGTTGCCTTACTAGCGCCAGATACGCAGTATTTT.

Comments on this clonotype: This beta chain slipped into a library made for alpha chains as a stray read, so its size is not meaningful. The gene calls are TRBV29-1 and TRBJ1-4; 8 nucleotides match TRBD1. Germline V lookup: CDR1 SQVTM, CDR2 ANQGSEA. The CDR3 contains 11 residues. The V gene end was trimmed by 6 bases and the J gene end by 14 bases; junction bases not matched to a gene: 8. The DNA of the CDR3 is TGCAGCGTCCGGACAGGGTTAGGGCTGTTTTTT. This codes for CSVRTGLGLFF.

A single count supports this clonotype. This beta chain slipped into a library made for alpha chains as a stray read, so its size is not meaningful. The rearrangement links TRBV7-2 to TRBJ2-5; 7 bases line up with TRBD2. V was clipped by 5 bases and J by 3 bases; unmatched bases: 3. The germline V gene encodes CDR1 SGHTA and CDR2 FQGNSA. The CDR3 extends over 13 amino acids. The CDR3 bases are TGTGCCAGCAGCGCGAGCGGGAAAGAGACCCAGTACTTC. Its translation: CASSASGKETQYF. Supplemented by reference TRBV7-2 and TRBJ2-5, the full variable domain reads GAGVSQSPSNKVTEKGKDVELRCDPISGHTALYWYRQSLGQGLEFLIYFQGNSAPDKSGLPSDRFSAERTGGSVSTLTIQRTQQEDSAVYLCASSASGKETQYFGPGTRLLVL.

In its sample, this clonotype was seen a few times. As an off-target read in a library built for alpha chains, this beta chain has a frequency of little significance. The J gene is TRBJ1-6, the V gene TRBV12-3 or TRBV12-4; TRBD1 agrees at 7 bases. V was clipped by 10 bases and J by 7 bases; unmatched bases: 7. The CDR3 runs to 13 residues. DNA of the CDR3: TGTGCCACCCACAGGGGCGGGAATTCACCCCTCCACTTT. Translated, it gives CATHRGGNSPLHF.

In the case of this clonotype: This beta chain slipped into a library made for alpha chains as a stray read, so its size is not meaningful. This chain connects TRBV6-6 to TRBJ2-3; 9 nucleotides line up with TRBD2. The V gene end was trimmed by 4 bases and the J gene end by 1 base; junction bases not matched to a gene: 0. This CDR3 comprises 14 residues. The germline V gene has CDR1 MNHNY and CDR2 SVGAGI (reference sequence). The CDR3 DNA reads as TGTGCCAGCAGTTCTAGCGGGGGCACAGATACGCAGTATTTT. Protein sequence: CASSSSGGTDTQYF.

Remarks on this clonotype: Since it is a stray read in a library aimed at alpha chains, this beta chain has a size that is not meaningful. The V gene is TRBV6-5, the J gene TRBJ1-1; D is uncertain. The CDR3 has 13 residues. V was trimmed by 5 bases and J by 0 bases, leaving 7 bases between them. The germline V gene encodes CDR1 MNHEY and CDR2 SVGAGI. DNA for the CDR3: TGTGCCAGCAGTGACAACTTGAACACTGAAGCTTTCTTT. Translating it yields CASSDNLNTEAFF.

For this clonotype: Because this beta chain is a stray read in a library intended to capture alpha chains, its abundance should not be given much weight. This chain links TRBV29-1 with TRBJ1-1; the D gene is possibly TRBD1 (6 bases). Germline CDR1 SQVTM, CDR2 ANQGSEA. CDR3 length equals 13 residues. The ends were cut back, 5 bases at V and 0 bases at J, with 10 bases in the middle. CDR3 residues: CSVYRTVNTEAFF. The CDR3 DNA follows: TGCAGCGTTTATAGGACAGTGAACACTGAAGCTTTCTTT.

Note on this clonotype: For a library built for alpha chains, this beta chain is a stray read; little rests on its size. V and J are TRBV18 and TRBJ2-3; D unresolved. This CDR3 is built from 12 residues. Germline CDR1 is KGHSH and CDR2 is LQKENI. Trimming cost V 6 bases and J 4 bases, with 8 bases left between them. Here the CDR3 reads CASSHEPDTQYF. CDR3 sequence (DNA): TGTGCCAGCTCCCATGAACCAGATACGCAGTATTTT.

Turning to this clonotype: This beta chain represents an off-target read in a library built for alpha chains; its size is of limited meaning. The chain has TRBV12-3 or TRBV12-4 and TRBJ2-7; D may be TRBD1 or TRBD2 (6 bases each). This CDR3 spans 12 amino acids. Trimming shortened V by 8 bases and J by 2 bases, and 10 bases separated the two germline ends. In DNA form, the CDR3 reads TGTGCCAGCGGCGGGACACCCTACGAGCAGTACTTC. It encodes CASGGTPYEQYF.

With respect to this clonotype: Because the library targeted alpha chains, this beta chain is an off-target read whose size means little. This chain joins TRBV7-2 and TRBJ2-1, with 7 bases matching TRBD2. The V and J ends lost 4 bases and 8 bases, in that order; junction bases with no gene match: 2. Germline V lookup: CDR1 SGHTA, CDR2 FQGNSA. This CDR3 spans 12 amino acids. CDR3 DNA: TGTGCCAGCAGCTACAGCGGGGATGAGCAGTTCTTC. Amino acid sequence: CASSYSGDEQFF.

For this clonotype: The library was built for alpha chains, so this beta chain is an off-target read and its size means little. The chain has TRBV20-1 and TRBJ1-2, with 8 bases aligning to TRBD1. V trimming: 6 bases; J trimming: 7 bases; junction bases outside the gene matches: 13. Germline V gives CDR1 DFQATT, CDR2 SNEGSKA (reference sequence). CDR3 size: 14 residues. The DNA for the CDR3 is TGCAGTGCGGATAGACAGGGGCGGGTTCGTGGCTACACCTTC. Translating gives CSADRQGRVRGYTF.

On this clonotype itself: This beta chain is a stray sequence in a library constructed for alpha chains; its clone size is not meaningful. The chain combines TRBV5-6 with TRBJ2-7, with D possibly matching TRBD1 (5 bases). From germline, CDR1 is SGHDT and CDR2 YYEEEE. The CDR3 is made up of 14 amino acids. Trimming stripped 1 base from V and 5 bases from J, with 13 bases between. The CDR3 region is CASSLRRASHEQYF. The CDR3 nucleotides read TGTGCCAGCAGCTTGCGCAGGGCGAGTCACGAGCAGTACTTC.

This clonotype has a single count. Since the library was made to target alpha chains, this beta chain is a stray read and its abundance is not meaningful. The chain recombines TRBV29-1 with TRBJ2-2, with no clear D. This CDR3 is built from 13 residues. Looked up from germline, CDR1 is SQVTM and CDR2 is ANQGSEA. The V end was cut by 3 bases, the J end by 1 base, with 6 bases between. In nucleotides, the CDR3 is TGCAGCGTTGAGGTCAAGAACACCGGGGAGCTGTTTTTT. Protein sequence: CSVEVKNTGELFF.

In this sample, this clonotype turned up once. In a library made to pick up alpha chains, this beta chain is a stray read with a size that means little. This chain's CDR3 is CSVQGWQENTEAFF. CDR3 DNA: TGCAGTGTCCAAGGCTGGCAAGAGAACACTGAAGCTTTCTTT. The chain uses TRBV20-1 and TRBJ1-1; D uncertain. V was trimmed by 7 bases and J by 1 base, leaving 16 bases between them. Germline loops: CDR1 DFQATT, CDR2 SNEGSKA (reference sequence). The CDR3 runs 14 residues.

A remark on this clonotype: A library prepared for alpha chains yielded this beta chain as an off-target read; its size is of little meaning. CDR3 sequence reads: CSVVGSSYEQYF. DNA for the CDR3: TGCAGCGTTGTAGGCAGCTCCTACGAGCAGTACTTC. This rearrangement joins TRBV29-1 to TRBJ2-7, with D uncertain. Trimming cost V 4 bases and J 0 bases, with 7 bases left between them. This CDR3 is built from 12 residues. Germline V gene data show CDR1 as SQVTM and CDR2 as ANQGSEA.

With regard to this clonotype: This beta chain slipped into a library made for alpha chains as a stray read, so its size is not meaningful. The V gene is TRBV4-2, the J gene TRBJ1-2; a possible D gene is TRBD1 (5 bases). CDR1 LGHNA and CDR2 YNFKEQ come from the germline V gene. The CDR3 consists of 15 residues. V was cut by 0 bases and J by 6 bases, with 14 bases left in between. This chain's CDR3 is CASSQEVRGEDGYTF. CDR3 DNA: TGTGCCAGCAGCCAAGAAGTTCGGGGGGAGGATGGCTACACCTTC.

Concerning this clonotype itself: Because this beta chain is a stray read in a library intended to capture alpha chains, its abundance should not be given much weight. The chain joins TRBV2 to TRBJ2-3; tentative D call: TRBD1 (5 bases). V lost 6 bases, J lost 1 base, and 11 bases lay in between. The CDR3 sequence is 14 residues long. Germline V gene data show CDR1 as SNHLY and CDR2 as FYNNEI. The CDR3, as DNA: TGTGCCAGCAGCCCCGGACACGGCACAGATACGCAGTATTTT. This codes for CASSPGHGTDTQYF.